The source of this T cell receptor (beta chain) is a study of blood T cell repertoires in COVID-19. The overall study: Samples taken during acute and convalescent COVID-19 were collected in the United States, Italy and Spain.

The CDR3 consists of 16 residues. Germline CDR1 SEHNR, CDR2 FQNEAQ (reference sequence). With V trimmed by 4 bases and J by 8 bases, 14 bases remained unmatched. The method was immunoSEQ multiplex PCR; TCRdb's version includes in-frame clones alone and lacks a portion of them. The sample holds about 210,000 clones, around 81% seen once. This receptor was taken from a man aged 25-45 years with acute COVID-19. Sequenced: PBMCs or T cells enriched from blood (not recorded which). The chain uses TRBV7-9 and TRBJ1-2; TRBD1 aligns across 9 bases. The CDR3 loop is CASSSVGTGSRAGYTF. The DNA of the CDR3 is TGTGCCAGCAGCTCCGTTGGGACAGGGAGCAGGGCGGGCTACACCTTC.